A selection of T cell receptor beta chains follows, all from one sample in a study of technical replicates of blood from a few donors. Assay: immunoSEQ multiplex PCR; the TCRdb copy retains only in-frame clones and omits some. The sample contains nearly 70,000 clones, just over 90% of which appear only once. What was sequenced was PBMCs. These TCRs come from a human donor in good health. Some clones in this sample may be carry-over from other donors' samples. CDR3s include the opening cysteine and the closing phenylalanine or tryptophan. A D gene is named only where the DNA matches it firmly. The listing skips clone size in some rows; elsewhere it reads once, few, many or a size class.

D gene: TRBD1
J gene: TRBJ1-5
V gene: TRBV19
clone size: .
CDR3 DNA: TGTGCCAGTACCATCGGGACAGTGTATAGCAATCAGCCCCAGCATTTT
CDR3 protein: CASTIGTVYSNQPQHF

D gene: TRBD2
J gene: TRBJ2-7
V gene: TRBV7-8
clone size: once
CDR3 DNA: TGTGCCAGCAGCATGGGACTAGCGGATCCCTACGAGCAGTACTTC
CDR3 protein: CASSMGLADPYEQYF

D gene: .
J gene: TRBJ1-5
V gene: TRBV5-4
clone size: .
CDR3 DNA: TGTGCCAGCAGCTTGGGGGGGGTCGATCAGCCCCAGCATTTT
CDR3 protein: CASSLGGVDQPQHF

D gene: TRBD2
J gene: TRBJ2-5
V gene: TRBV7-3
clone size: once
CDR3 DNA: TGTGCCAGCAGCTTAGGGACTAGCGGGAGAGAAGGGGAGACCCAGTACTTC
CDR3 protein: CASSLGTSGREGETQYF

D gene: .
J gene: TRBJ2-7
V gene: TRBV7-9
clone size: .
CDR3 DNA: TGTGCCAGCAGCTTAGTCGGAGCATACGAGCAGTACTTC
CDR3 protein: CASSLVGAYEQYF

D gene: .
J gene: TRBJ1-2
V gene: TRBV6-1
clone size: .
CDR3 DNA: TGTGCCAGCAGTGACCGGCCTTACACGGGCTATGGCTACACCTTC
CDR3 protein: CASSDRPYTGYGYTF

D gene: TRBD2
J gene: TRBJ2-7
V gene: TRBV30
clone size: .
CDR3 DNA: TGTGCCTTGTCCGGAGAGCGGGGGACCCTCGGCCAGTACTTC
CDR3 protein: CALSGERGTLGQYF

D gene: .
J gene: TRBJ1-1
V gene: TRBV4-2
clone size: .
CDR3 DNA: TGTGCCAGCAGCCAAGAAGGGGCGTCGGGGGGTGAAGCTTTCTTT
CDR3 protein: CASSQEGASGGEAFF

D gene: .
J gene: TRBJ2-5
V gene: TRBV4-1
clone size: .
CDR3 DNA: TGCGCCAGCAGCCTGGGGCTTCAAGAGACCCAGTACTTC
CDR3 protein: CASSLGLQETQYF

D gene: TRBD1
J gene: TRBJ2-2
V gene: TRBV18
clone size: .
CDR3 DNA: TGTGCCAGCTCCCTACCGGGACAGGGGAACACCGGGGAGCTGTTTTTT
CDR3 protein: CASSLPGQGNTGELFF

D gene: .
J gene: TRBJ2-1
V gene: TRBV5-1
clone size: once
CDR3 DNA: TGCGCCAGCAGCTTGGCCCTCAGGGGTTCCGAGCAGTTCTTC
CDR3 protein: CASSLALRGSEQFF

D gene: TRBD1
J gene: TRBJ1-6
V gene: TRBV6-1
clone size: .
CDR3 DNA: TGTGCCAGCTCCTGGGACAGGGCTTCACCCCTCCACTTT
CDR3 protein: CASSWDRASPLHF

D gene: .
J gene: TRBJ1-1
V gene: TRBV18
clone size: .
CDR3 DNA: TGTGCCAGCTGGACGGGGGGGATTGACACTGAAGCTTTCTTT
CDR3 protein: CASWTGGIDTEAFF

D gene: .
J gene: TRBJ1-4
V gene: TRBV20-1
clone size: .
CDR3 DNA: TGCAGTGGGGGCTTTAATGAAAAACTGTTTTTT
CDR3 protein: CSGGFNEKLFF

D gene: .
J gene: TRBJ2-7
V gene: TRBV7-2
clone size: .
CDR3 DNA: TGTGCCAGCAGCTTAGTCAACTACGAGCAGTACTTC
CDR3 protein: CASSLVNYEQYF

D gene: .
J gene: TRBJ2-7
V gene: TRBV5-6
clone size: .
CDR3 DNA: TGTGCCAGCAGCCGGGGGGCGGGACAAGACTACGAGCAGTACTTC
CDR3 protein: CASSRGAGQDYEQYF

D gene: .
J gene: TRBJ1-1
V gene: TRBV7-9
clone size: .
CDR3 DNA: TGTGCCAGCAGCCAGGCAGGAGGCACTGAAGCTTTCTTT
CDR3 protein: CASSQAGGTEAFF

D gene: TRBD1
J gene: TRBJ2-7
V gene: TRBV2
clone size: .
CDR3 DNA: TGTGCCAGCAGTGGGGGACAGGGAGAATACGAGCAGTACTTC
CDR3 protein: CASSGGQGEYEQYF

D gene: TRBD1
J gene: TRBJ1-1
V gene: TRBV7-3
clone size: .
CDR3 DNA: TGTGCCAGCAGCCCGACAGGGGTTGTAACTGAAGCTTTCTTT
CDR3 protein: CASSPTGVVTEAFF

D gene: TRBD1
J gene: TRBJ1-2
V gene: TRBV6-6
clone size: few
CDR3 DNA: TGTGCCAGCAGTTGGGGACAGGGATCGGATCATGGCTACACCTTC
CDR3 protein: CASSWGQGSDHGYTF

D gene: TRBD2
J gene: TRBJ2-7
V gene: TRBV5-4
clone size: .
CDR3 DNA: TGTGCCAGCAGCTTGGGGGGCGGGAGGACCTACGAGCAGTACTTC
CDR3 protein: CASSLGGGRTYEQYF

D gene: TRBD2
J gene: TRBJ2-5
V gene: TRBV27
clone size: .
CDR3 DNA: TGTGCCAGCACCCGGACTAGACAAGAGACCCAGTACTTC
CDR3 protein: CASTRTRQETQYF

D gene: TRBD2
J gene: TRBJ2-3
V gene: TRBV5-6
clone size: .
CDR3 DNA: TGTGCCAGCAGCTTGATTGGGAGCGGGGGGCTAACCACAGATACGCAGTATTTT
CDR3 protein: CASSLIGSGGLTTDTQYF

D gene: TRBD2
J gene: TRBJ2-2
V gene: TRBV7-9
clone size: .
CDR3 DNA: TGTGCCAGCAGCCCATCAAGACTAGCGGGGATGCCCGGGGAGCTGTTTTTT
CDR3 protein: CASSPSRLAGMPGELFF

D gene: TRBD1
J gene: TRBJ1-1
V gene: TRBV28
clone size: .
CDR3 DNA: TGTGCCAGCAGTTTACTTCGGGGTTCAGGGGGGAGAACTTTCTTT
CDR3 protein: CASSLLRGSGGRTFF

D gene: TRBD2
J gene: TRBJ2-5
V gene: TRBV7-8
clone size: .
CDR3 DNA: TGTGCCAGCAGCTTAAGGGCGGGAGGGCCGGGGGAGACCCAGTACTTC
CDR3 protein: CASSLRAGGPGETQYF

D gene: TRBD2
J gene: TRBJ2-7
V gene: TRBV5-1
clone size: .
CDR3 DNA: TGCGCCAGCAGCGTAACTAGCGGCTCCTACGAGCAGTACTTC
CDR3 protein: CASSVTSGSYEQYF

D gene: .
J gene: TRBJ1-1
V gene: TRBV6-5
clone size: .
CDR3 DNA: TGTGCCAGCAGTTACTCTGGTCGGGAATCGGCTTTCTTT
CDR3 protein: CASSYSGRESAFF

D gene: TRBD2
J gene: TRBJ2-1
V gene: TRBV7-3
clone size: .
CDR3 DNA: TGTGCCAGCAGCTTAACTCGACTAGCGGACTCCTACAATGAGCAGTTCTTC
CDR3 protein: CASSLTRLADSYNEQFF

D gene: .
J gene: TRBJ2-1
V gene: TRBV5-1
clone size: .
CDR3 DNA: TGCGCCAGCAGCTCTGAGGGCGTCTACAATGAGCAGTTCTTC
CDR3 protein: CASSSEGVYNEQFF

D gene: .
J gene: TRBJ1-5
V gene: TRBV10-3
clone size: .
CDR3 DNA: TGTGCCATCAGTGCAGGGAACAATCAGCCCCAGCATTTT
CDR3 protein: CAISAGNNQPQHF

D gene: TRBD2
J gene: TRBJ2-5
V gene: TRBV5-1
clone size: .
CDR3 DNA: TGCGCCAGCAGCTCGGGACTAGCGGGGGCTGGACTCCAAGAGACCCAGTACTTC
CDR3 protein: CASSSGLAGAGLQETQYF

D gene: .
J gene: TRBJ2-7
V gene: TRBV6-5
clone size: .
CDR3 DNA: TGTGCCAGCAGTTACTCGACGGAGGAGCAGTACTTC
CDR3 protein: CASSYSTEEQYF

D gene: .
J gene: TRBJ2-7
V gene: TRBV7-8
clone size: .
CDR3 DNA: TGTGCCAGCGGCCCACGGGGACAAACAACCTACGAGCAGTACTTC
CDR3 protein: CASGPRGQTTYEQYF

D gene: TRBD1
J gene: TRBJ2-2
V gene: TRBV10-3
clone size: .
CDR3 DNA: TGTGCCATCAGTGAGTCTAGCCAGGGGGCCCACACCGGGGAGCTGTTTTTT
CDR3 protein: CAISESSQGAHTGELFF

D gene: .
J gene: TRBJ2-3
V gene: TRBV27
clone size: .
CDR3 DNA: TGTGCCAGCAGTGCCCGAGGCAGGGGAAGGGCAGATACGCAGTATTTT
CDR3 protein: CASSARGRGRADTQYF

D gene: .
J gene: TRBJ2-7
V gene: TRBV7-3
clone size: .
CDR3 DNA: TGTGCCAGCAGCTTAAACGATCAGGCCGAGCAGTACTTC
CDR3 protein: CASSLNDQAEQYF

D gene: .
J gene: TRBJ1-1
V gene: TRBV4-1
clone size: .
CDR3 DNA: TGCGCCAGCAGCCGGGACAACATGAACACTGAAGCTTTCTTT
CDR3 protein: CASSRDNMNTEAFF

D gene: .
J gene: TRBJ2-3
V gene: TRBV5-1
clone size: .
CDR3 DNA: TGCGCCAGCAGGGGGACTCCCCAGGATACGCAGTATTTT
CDR3 protein: CASRGTPQDTQYF

D gene: TRBD1
J gene: TRBJ2-7
V gene: TRBV2
clone size: .
CDR3 DNA: TGTGCCAGCAGTGCGGAAAGGGGACAGGGGCCCGGGGAGCAGTACTTC
CDR3 protein: CASSAERGQGPGEQYF